The 7 T cell receptor beta chains below come from one sample, sequenced in a study of T cells after yellow fever vaccination. Via MiXCR, TCRdb re-called the 5' RACE reads, giving one row per CDR3 protein. Of about 630,000 distinct CDR3 sequences listed, approximately 13% are singletons. Sequenced here: PBMCs, sampled on the day of the yellow fever booster vaccination. Every receptor here comes from a man in his thirties or forties who received the YFV17D yellow fever vaccine.

The chain joins TRBV3-1 to TRBJ2-5; D not certain. This CDR3 has 15 residues. The germline V gene encodes CDR1 LGHDT and CDR2 YNNKEL (reference sequence). Trimming removed 2 bases at V and 7 bases at J, with 17 bases between. The CDR3 nucleotides read TGTGCCAGCAGCCAATCCCCCGGGCCGAAGGGGACCCAGTACTTC. It encodes CASSQSPGPKGTQYF.

This clonotype came up a few times. The chain employs TRBV24-1 and TRBJ2-7; D gene uncertain. V dropped 0 bases and J dropped 3 bases, with 11 bases sitting between them. The CDR3 consists of 15 residues. Per germline, CDR1 KGHDR and CDR2 SFDVKD. DNA for the CDR3: TGTGCCACCAGTGATTTGCTTGGCGGTTACTACGAGCAGTACTTC. Translating gives CATSDLLGGYYEQYF.

The J gene is TRBJ1-1, the V gene TRBV10-3, with 7 bases lining up with TRBD1. Germline V lookup: CDR1 ENHRY, CDR2 SYGVKD. J lost 11 bases, V lost 8 bases, and 11 bases had no gene match. CDR3 length equals 12 residues. CDR3 coding DNA: TGTGCCATCCAGGGGATACAGGGGATGGCTTTCTTT. As protein: CAIQGIQGMAFF.

This clonotype was observed a handful of times. V is TRBV7-2 and J is TRBJ2-3; D call uncertain. Germline V gene lookup returns CDR1 SGHTA and CDR2 FQGNSA. V dropped 1 base and J dropped 4 bases, with 9 bases sitting between them. The CDR3 runs to 14 residues. The CDR3 region has the DNA TGTGCCAGCAGCTTAGTTAGTTCTGCAGATACGCAGTATTTT. Amino acid sequence: CASSLVSSADTQYF.

This clonotype was seen more than once but under ten times. The chain has TRBV7-9 and TRBJ2-7, with TRBD1 matching 10 bases. Germline assignment: CDR1 SEHNR and CDR2 FQNEAQ (reference sequence). V lost 5 bases, J lost 6 bases, and 7 bases stayed unmatched. The CDR3 loop spans 14 amino acids. The chain's CDR3 is CASSARDRGSEQYF. The CDR3 bases are TGTGCCAGCAGCGCCCGGGACAGGGGATCCGAGCAGTACTTC.

CDR3 sequence (DNA): TGTGCCAGCAGCCCACCTATCGCAGCGGGAGCCTACGAGCAGTACTTC. It translates to CASSPPIAAGAYEQYF. V gene TRBV7-9 combines with J gene TRBJ2-7, with 8 bases lining up with TRBD2. Unmatched junction bases numbered 11, after V lost 5 bases and J lost 2 bases. The germline V gene has CDR1 SEHNR and CDR2 FQNEAQ (reference sequence). The CDR3 runs to 16 residues.

The gene calls are TRBV12-3 or TRBV12-4 and TRBJ2-5; 8 positions match TRBD1. V trimming: 5 bases; J trimming: 2 bases; junction bases outside the gene matches: 16. The length of the CDR3 is 18 residues. The DNA of the CDR3 is TGTGCCAGCAGTCCCGACAGGGGCCCTGCTGGGGTACAAGAGACCCAGTACTTC. This sequence encodes CASSPDRGPAGVQETQYF.